This TCR beta chain was captured in a study of T cells in Graves' hyperthyroidism and ophthalmopathy. Study-wide context: Blood was drawn when the patient was first diagnosed and still untreated.

Study observations and caveats: Model-based prediction identified ophthalmopathy a median about 7 months prior to its onset. Most clonotypes expanded in thyroid above 0.001 were likewise present in blood.

The CDR3 length is 14 residues. Germline values: CDR1 SGHTS, CDR2 YDEGEE. V trimming: 5 bases; J trimming: 4 bases; junction bases outside the gene matches: 5. In regard to this clonotype: Its specificity is not known.

Absent ophthalmopathy progression within 18 months defined stable Graves' hyperthyroidism. Amplification targeted TCR beta CDR3 regions from RNA transcripts. The HTBI primer set drove a first-round RT-PCR of the TCR CDR3. TCRdb reprocessed the multiplex PCR reads via MiXCR and lists one record per CDR3 protein. This table has some 760,000 distinct CDR3 sequences, approximately 14% appearing once. The chain carries TRBV5-8 and TRBJ1-2, with 10 bases fitting TRBD1. This clonotype was obtained from a woman between 18 and 29 years old with Graves' hyperthyroidism. What was sequenced was blood. CDR3 amino acids: CASRSRDRGYGYTF. The DNA of the CDR3 is TGTGCCAGCAGATCCCGGGACAGGGGCTATGGCTACACCTTC.